The entry below describes one T cell receptor (beta chain). Participants spanned ages about 18 to 100 years and resided in 20 to 30 US areas. Allocation to cohorts depended on clinical history reported by the participants. Study processing details: By means of reference gene primer amplification, nucleated cell counts were estimated. Method: immunoSEQ multiplex PCR; TCRdb's copy keeps in-frame clones and lacks some. V, J and clone size are taken as reported in that table, and D and trimming were inferred from the DNA itself. The repertoire holds fewer than 400,000 clones, with over 70% as singletons. The record originates from a study of blood T cell repertoires in COVID-19. In the study overall: Italy, Spain and the United States were the sources of the convalescent and acute COVID-19 samples.

Sequencing was carried out using PBMCs or T cells enriched from blood (not recorded which). The TCR sequence derives from a young man who had recovered from COVID-19.

The DNA for the CDR3 is TGTGCCAGTAGTACCTCGACTAATGAAAAACTGTTTTTT. The encoded protein is CASSTSTNEKLFF. The J gene is TRBJ1-4, the V gene TRBV19; D gene unclear. Trimming took off 4 bases at V and 2 bases at J, with 5 bases between the two ends. Germline V gene data show CDR1 as LNHDA and CDR2 as SQIVND (reference sequence). This CDR3 region has 13 residues. Combining the CDR3 with reference TRBV19 and TRBJ1-4 gives the whole variable domain DGGITQSPKYLFRKEGQNVTLSCEQNLNHDAMYWYRQDPGQGLRLIYYSQIVNDFQKGDIAEGYSVSREKKESFPLTVTSAQKNPTAFYLCASSTSTNEKLFFGSGTQLSVL.